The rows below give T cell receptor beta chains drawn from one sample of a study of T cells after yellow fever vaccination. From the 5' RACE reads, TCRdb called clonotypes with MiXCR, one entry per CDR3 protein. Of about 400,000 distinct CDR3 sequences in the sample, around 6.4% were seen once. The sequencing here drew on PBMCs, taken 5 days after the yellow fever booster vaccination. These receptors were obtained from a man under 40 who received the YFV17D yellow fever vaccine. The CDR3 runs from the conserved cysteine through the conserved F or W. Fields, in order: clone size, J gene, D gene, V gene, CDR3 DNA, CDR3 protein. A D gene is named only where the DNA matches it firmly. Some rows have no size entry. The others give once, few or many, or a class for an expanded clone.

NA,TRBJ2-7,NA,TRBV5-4,TGTGCCAGCAGCTCCCCTAGGGACGAGCAGTACTTC,CASSSPRDEQYF
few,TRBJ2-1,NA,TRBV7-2,TGTGCCAGCAGCCCCGATGGTTGGGCGGCCCAGCAGTTCTTC,CASSPDGWAAQQFF
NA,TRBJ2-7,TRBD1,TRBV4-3,TGCGCCAGCAGCCAAGAGTCAGGGGGCAACTCCTACGAGCAGTACTTC,CASSQESGGNSYEQYF
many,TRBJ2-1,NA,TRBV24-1,TGTGCCACCAGGGCCTCGGCGGGAACGGACAATGAGCAGTTCTTC,CATRASAGTDNEQFF
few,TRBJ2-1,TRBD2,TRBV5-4,TGTGCCAGCAGCTCAAAAGCGGGAGTGGTCAATGAGCAGTTCTTC,CASSSKAGVVNEQFF
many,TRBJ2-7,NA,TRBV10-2,TGCGCCAGCAGTGATCCCAGATTAGGGGAGCACGAGCAGTACTTC,CASSDPRLGEHEQYF
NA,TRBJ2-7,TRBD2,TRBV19,TGTGCCAGTAGTATAGGAGTCGGGAGGGACGAGCAGTACTTC,CASSIGVGRDEQYF
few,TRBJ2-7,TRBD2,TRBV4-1,TGCGCCAGCAGCTTTTCCGGGACTAGCGGGAGACCTTACGAGCAGTACTTC,CASSFSGTSGRPYEQYF
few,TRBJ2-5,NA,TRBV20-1,TGCAGTGCAACAGGGTTTGCGCAAGAGACCCAGTACTTC,CSATGFAQETQYF
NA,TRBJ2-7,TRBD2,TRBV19,TGTGCCAGTAGGGATAGCGGGAGCTACGAGCAGTACTTC,CASRDSGSYEQYF
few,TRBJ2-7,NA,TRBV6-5,TGTGCCAGCAGTTACCTTATGCAGGGCGAGCAGTACTTC,CASSYLMQGEQYF
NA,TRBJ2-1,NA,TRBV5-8,TGTGCCAGCAGCTTGGCCTCGGCACTTGGGCAGCTCTTC,CASSLASALGQLF
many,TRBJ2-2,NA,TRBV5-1,TGCGCCAGCAGCTTGGAATCAGCGAACACCGGGGAGCTGTTTTTT,CASSLESANTGELFF
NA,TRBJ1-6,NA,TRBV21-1,TGTGCCAGCATCTCCTCTAGGGGTGGGCGGTCACCCCTCCACTTT,CASISSRGGRSPLHF
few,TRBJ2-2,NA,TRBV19,TGTGCCAGTAGTTCCCCGGGGCACACCGGGGAGCTGTTTTTT,CASSSPGHTGELFF